This T cell receptor beta chain was documented in a study of OX40 agonist ivuxolimab in advanced cancers. Whole-study context: Ivuxolimab, an antibody that agonizes OX40 (CD134), was administered to the patients. Of mixed ages from about 23 to 79 and averaging about 65 years, the group was roughly 83% male.

CDR1 and CDR2 from the germline V gene are LNHDA and SQIVND (reference sequence). CDR3 length: 15 amino acids. The V end was cut by 3 bases, the J end by 4 bases, with 15 bases between. The repertoire was sequenced with immunoSEQ multiplex PCR; TCRdb's copy has only in-frame clones and lacks some. The sample contains tens of thousands of clones, around 87% of which appear only once. Overall study results and limits: Specificity for antigen went undetermined in the expanded peripheral T cells. CD4+ and CD8+ blood T cells expanded clonally by week 6 at 0.1 to 3.0 mg/kg.

To note about this clone: Its antigen is undetermined.

The sample consisted of CD4+ or CD8+ T cells sorted from blood, taken in a trial of the OX40 agonist ivuxolimab. This chain uses TRBV19 with TRBJ1-2; tentative D call: TRBD1 (5 bases). The TCR sequence derives from an adult with an advanced solid tumor such as melanoma, head and neck, liver or kidney cancer. For the CDR3, the DNA is TGTGCCAGTAGTATCGACAGTGGGGGTGGCTATGGCTACACCTTC. Protein sequence: CASSIDSGGGYGYTF.